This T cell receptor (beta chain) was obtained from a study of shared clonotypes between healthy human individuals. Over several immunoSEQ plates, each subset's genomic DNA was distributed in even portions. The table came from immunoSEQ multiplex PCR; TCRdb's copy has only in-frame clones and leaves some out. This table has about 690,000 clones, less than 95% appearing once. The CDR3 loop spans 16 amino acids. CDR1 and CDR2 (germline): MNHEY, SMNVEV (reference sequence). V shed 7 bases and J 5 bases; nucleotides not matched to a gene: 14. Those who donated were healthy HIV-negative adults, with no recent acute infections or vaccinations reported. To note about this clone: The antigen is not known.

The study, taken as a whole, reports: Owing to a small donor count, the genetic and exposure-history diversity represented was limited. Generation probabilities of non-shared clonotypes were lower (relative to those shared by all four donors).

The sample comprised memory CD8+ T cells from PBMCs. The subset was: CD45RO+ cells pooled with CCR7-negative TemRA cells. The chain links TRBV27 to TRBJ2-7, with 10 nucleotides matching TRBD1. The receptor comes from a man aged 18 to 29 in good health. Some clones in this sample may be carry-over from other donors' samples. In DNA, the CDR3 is TGTGCCAGCAAATCAGTACTCTGGGACAGGGGCCACGAGCAGTACTTC. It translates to CASKSVLWDRGHEQYF.